These T cell receptor beta chains were read from a single sample in a study of blood T cell repertoires in COVID-19. Data came from immunoSEQ multiplex PCR; TCRdb stores just in-frame clones and leaves some out. The top ten hold roughly 4% of the sample, which has about 330,000 clones, roughly 90% seen once. Material for sequencing was peripheral blood. The receptors here all came from a woman in her 50s with active or convalescent COVID-19. CDR3s include the opening cysteine and the closing phenylalanine or tryptophan. The D gene is left open where the match is weak. Clone size is given for some rows only: seen once, a few or many times, or a class if the clone is expanded.

V: TRBV12-3/TRBV12-4; size: .; D: .; J: TRBJ1-1; DNA: TGTGCCAGCAGTTTGTTCTCTGAAGCTTTCTTT; CDR3: CASSLFSEAFF
V: TRBV10-3; size: few; D: .; J: TRBJ1-1; DNA: TGTGCCATCAGTGAAACCGACAGGCTGAACACTGAAGCTTTCTTT; CDR3: CAISETDRLNTEAFF
V: TRBV7-2; size: .; D: .; J: TRBJ2-3; DNA: TGTGCCAGCAGCTTAGCGCGGAGAGTAGCAGCAGATACGCAGTATTTT; CDR3: CASSLARRVAADTQYF
V: TRBV19; size: .; D: .; J: TRBJ2-7; DNA: TGTGCCAGTAGTGGCCGGGGAGAGCAGTACTTC; CDR3: CASSGRGEQYF
V: TRBV7-2; size: .; D: TRBD1; J: TRBJ1-2; DNA: TGTGCCAGCAGCCCTCGGACAGGGGGTTTGGACTATGGCTACACCTTC; CDR3: CASSPRTGGLDYGYTF
V: TRBV4-1; size: once; D: .; J: TRBJ2-2; DNA: TGCGCCAGCAGCCCGACACTTTTCCCCGGGGAGCTGTTTTTT; CDR3: CASSPTLFPGELFF
V: TRBV5-1; size: .; D: .; J: TRBJ1-1; DNA: TGCGCCAGCAGCTTGATAGTTAACACTGAAGCTTTCTTT; CDR3: CASSLIVNTEAFF
V: TRBV12-3/TRBV12-4; size: few; D: .; J: TRBJ2-2; DNA: TGTGCCAGCAGTTTCGGTAACACCGGGGAGCTGTTTTTT; CDR3: CASSFGNTGELFF
V: TRBV5-4; size: .; D: TRBD2; J: TRBJ2-1; DNA: TGTGCCAGCGGGACATACAAGGGACTAGGCGATGAGCAGTTCTTC; CDR3: CASGTYKGLGDEQFF
V: TRBV7-2; size: .; D: TRBD1; J: TRBJ2-7; DNA: TGTGCCAGCAGCTTAACGGCAGGGGGCAACTACGAGCAGTACTTC; CDR3: CASSLTAGGNYEQYF
V: TRBV6-1; size: .; D: TRBD2; J: TRBJ2-3; DNA: TGTGCCAGCAGTGGAGCGGGAGTCACAGATACGCAGTATTTT; CDR3: CASSGAGVTDTQYF
V: TRBV29-1; size: .; D: TRBD2; J: TRBJ2-3; DNA: TGCAGCGTTGCATGGACTAGCGGGAGGGGGACAGATACGCAGTATTTT; CDR3: CSVAWTSGRGTDTQYF
V: TRBV6-5; size: .; D: .; J: TRBJ2-7; DNA: TGTGCCAGCAGTCACAGCTACGAGCAGTACTTC; CDR3: CASSHSYEQYF
V: TRBV27; size: .; D: TRBD2; J: TRBJ2-7; DNA: TGTGCCAGCAGTTTAAGGTCTAGCGGTACCTACGAGCAGTACTTC; CDR3: CASSLRSSGTYEQYF
V: TRBV4-2; size: .; D: TRBD1; J: TRBJ1-2; DNA: TGTGCCAGCAGCCAAGCCGGGGGGGGACAGGGGAGGTATGGCTACACCTTC; CDR3: CASSQAGGGQGRYGYTF
V: TRBV18; size: .; D: TRBD2; J: TRBJ2-1; DNA: TGTGCCAGCTCACCATCCAGCGGGGGGGGCAATGAGCAGTTCTTC; CDR3: CASSPSSGGGNEQFF
V: TRBV15; size: .; D: .; J: TRBJ1-2; DNA: TGTGCCACCAGCAGAGATATCTTATCAGGGAGGACAACGGCTAGAGGGGAAGGCTACACCTTC; CDR3: CATSRDILSGRTTARGEGYTF
V: TRBV6-5; size: .; D: .; J: TRBJ2-1; DNA: TGTGCCAGCAGTTACGGTAGGGGTAATGTCAATGAGCAGTTCTTC; CDR3: CASSYGRGNVNEQFF
V: TRBV24-1; size: .; D: .; J: TRBJ2-7; DNA: TGTGCCACCAGTGAATCCGGGACACAGACCTACGAGCAGTACTTC; CDR3: CATSESGTQTYEQYF
V: TRBV18; size: .; D: TRBD2; J: TRBJ2-7; DNA: TGTGCCAGCTCTATCGGGGAGGGATACGAGCAGTACTTC; CDR3: CASSIGEGYEQYF
V: TRBV11-2; size: .; D: TRBD2; J: TRBJ2-7; DNA: TGTGCCAGCAGCTCCGGGGGGTTGCTCTACGAGCAGTACTTC; CDR3: CASSSGGLLYEQYF
V: TRBV19; size: .; D: .; J: TRBJ1-5; DNA: TGTGCCAGTAGCCAGACAGGAGCCCATCAGCCCCAGCATTTT; CDR3: CASSQTGAHQPQHF
V: TRBV6-6; size: .; D: .; J: TRBJ1-2; DNA: TGTGCCAGCAGTTATAGTGGCGGCGACTATGGCTACACCTTC; CDR3: CASSYSGGDYGYTF
V: TRBV3-1/TRBV3-2; size: .; D: TRBD1; J: TRBJ1-3; DNA: TGTGCCAGCAGCCAGACAGGGGCAATATATTTT; CDR3: CASSQTGAIYF
V: TRBV5-4; size: .; D: .; J: TRBJ1-1; DNA: TGTGCCAGCAGCGGGGCAGGGCTGAACACTGAAGCTTTCTTT; CDR3: CASSGAGLNTEAFF
V: TRBV29-1; size: .; D: .; J: TRBJ2-7; DNA: TGCAGCGTTGAAGATCGTGGTCGAGGTTTGGAGCAGTACTTC; CDR3: CSVEDRGRGLEQYF
V: TRBV28; size: .; D: TRBD2; J: TRBJ2-7; DNA: TGTGCCAGCAGTTTAGCCCAAACTAGCGGGAGGGCTCAGCAGTACTTC; CDR3: CASSLAQTSGRAQQYF
V: TRBV2; size: .; D: .; J: TRBJ2-3; DNA: TGTGCCAGCAGTGGCGACTCCACAGATACGCAGTATTTT; CDR3: CASSGDSTDTQYF
V: TRBV2; size: .; D: TRBD1; J: TRBJ1-2; DNA: TGTGCCAGCAGTGAAGGACAGGGGCGTGGCTACACCTTC; CDR3: CASSEGQGRGYTF
V: TRBV9; size: .; D: TRBD2; J: TRBJ2-3; DNA: TGTGCCAGCAGCGTAGCTTGGACTAGCGGTAACACAGATACGCAGTATTTT; CDR3: CASSVAWTSGNTDTQYF
V: TRBV3-1/TRBV3-2; size: .; D: .; J: TRBJ2-5; DNA: TGTGCCAGCAGCCGATCCCCATCTTCCAGCCAAGAGACCCAGTACTTC; CDR3: CASSRSPSSSQETQYF
V: TRBV29-1; size: .; D: TRBD1; J: TRBJ2-6; DNA: TGCAGCGTTGAAGGGACAGGGGCTGGGGCCAACGTCCTGACTTTC; CDR3: CSVEGTGAGANVLTF
V: TRBV6-1; size: .; D: TRBD1; J: TRBJ1-2; DNA: TGTGCCAGCAGTAAAGGTTCGGGACAGGGGAACTATGGCTACACCTTC; CDR3: CASSKGSGQGNYGYTF
V: TRBV9; size: .; D: .; J: TRBJ2-2; DNA: TGTGCCAGCAGCCCAACGAACACCGGGGAGCTGTTTTTT; CDR3: CASSPTNTGELFF
V: TRBV11-2; size: once; D: TRBD1; J: TRBJ1-5; DNA: TGTGCCAGCAGCTTAACAGGGGGAGTCGATCAGCCCCAGCATTTT; CDR3: CASSLTGGVDQPQHF
V: TRBV30; size: .; D: .; J: TRBJ1-3; DNA: TGTGCCTGGAGTTATTACTCGGGGGGCCGAGGAAACACCATATATTTT; CDR3: CAWSYYSGGRGNTIYF
V: TRBV5-1; size: .; D: .; J: TRBJ1-1; DNA: TGCGCCAGCAGCTTGGACAGGGCGGTCAAGGACACTGAAGCTTTCTTT; CDR3: CASSLDRAVKDTEAFF
V: TRBV19; size: .; D: TRBD1; J: TRBJ1-1; DNA: TGTGCCAGTAGTACAATGACAGGGGAAGCTTTCTTT; CDR3: CASSTMTGEAFF